This T cell receptor (beta chain) was recorded in a study of blood T cell repertoires in COVID-19. TCRdb's table, derived via immunoSEQ multiplex PCR, lists solely in-frame clones and lacks some. The table shows roughly 200,000 clones, with around 82% occurring only once. Grouping used clinical history reported by participants in a survey and questionnaire. Exposed participants came across a COVID-19 case within 2 weeks before study entry. Sample: PBMCs or T cells enriched from blood (not recorded which). The source of this sequence is a woman between 45 and 65 years old who had been exposed to COVID-19.

CDR3 bases: TGTGCCACCAGTGCCCCGGGACAGGGGCGTGGAGATACGCAGTATTTT. Protein: CATSAPGQGRGDTQYF. This chain connects TRBV24-1 to TRBJ2-3; the match to TRBD1 covers 10 bases. The ends lost 5 bases at V and 5 bases at J; junction bases unmatched: 9. The CDR3 loop spans 16 amino acids. Germline CDR1 reads KGHDR; CDR2 reads SFDVKD.